The 10 T cell receptor beta chains in this list originate from one sample, sequenced in a study of control samples from healthy donors and cancer patients. Assay: immunoSEQ multiplex PCR; the TCRdb copy retains only in-frame clones and omits some. The data hold approximately 89,000 clones, with around 87% observed a single time. The sample taken for sequencing was blood. The receptor set was obtained from a man in his fifties in good health.

The V call is TRBV4-1, the J call TRBJ1-3; the match to TRBD1 covers 7 bases. The V gene end was trimmed by 5 bases and the J gene end by 4 bases; junction bases not matched to a gene: 2. The CDR3 has 13 residues. Germline V gives CDR1 MGHRA, CDR2 YSYEKL. The CDR3 protein is CASSADRGNTIYF. The CDR3 bases are TGCGCCAGCAGCGCGGACAGGGGAAACACCATATATTTT.

The chain uses TRBV2 and TRBJ1-2; unclear D gene. The V gene lost 7 bases and the J gene lost 4 bases, with 16 bases spanning the gap. CDR1 and CDR2 from the germline V gene are SNHLY and FYNNEI. The CDR3 has 14 residues. The CDR3 region has the DNA TGTGCCAGCATCAGCCTCGGGAGTAGCTATGGCTACACCTTC. It is translated as CASISLGSSYGYTF.

In its sample, this clone was seen a few times. The V gene is TRBV24-1, the J gene TRBJ1-1; no firm D call. V shed 8 bases and J shed 1 base, with 1 base lying between them. The CDR3 spans 10 residues. Germline CDR1 reads KGHDR; CDR2 reads SFDVKD. CDR3 sequence reads: CATKNTEAFF. The CDR3 bases are TGTGCCACCAAGAACACTGAAGCTTTCTTT.

The chain has TRBV19 and TRBJ1-5, with D possibly TRBD1 on 6 matching bases. Germline-derived CDR1 and CDR2 are LNHDA and SQIVND (reference sequence). The CDR3 contains 13 residues. Trimming cost V 3 bases and J 9 bases, with 12 bases left between them. In DNA form, the CDR3 reads TGTGCCAGTAGTATCAGGGGTCAAGGGCCCCAGCATTTT. Protein: CASSIRGQGPQHF.

The rearrangement uses TRBV5-5 and TRBJ1-6, with 8 bases matching TRBD1. V trimming: 3 bases; J trimming: 8 bases; junction bases outside the gene matches: 10. This CDR3 has 16 amino acids. CDR1 SGHKS and CDR2 YYEKEE come from the germline V gene (reference sequence). CDR3: CASSSWTGRIDSPLHF. CDR3 nucleotide sequence: TGTGCCAGCAGCTCCTGGACAGGGCGTATAGATTCACCCCTCCACTTT.

V gene TRBV5-1 combines with J gene TRBJ2-3; 8 positions match TRBD2. This CDR3 contains 17 residues. Germline loops: CDR1 SGHRS, CDR2 YFSETQ. Unmatched junction bases numbered 12, after V lost 4 bases and J lost 2 bases. The CDR3 DNA reads TGCGCCAGCAGCCTCGGGGCCGCAGCGGGGGCCACAGATACGCAGTATTTT. Protein product: CASSLGAAAGATDTQYF.

This clone was seen just once. The chain uses TRBV19 and TRBJ2-2; 8 nucleotides match TRBD2. The CDR3 totals 15 residues. V dropped 5 bases and J dropped 7; count of bases not matched to a gene: 9. The germline CDR1 and CDR2 sequences are LNHDA and SQIVND (reference sequence). The CDR3: CASSEPGGLIGELFF. The CDR3 DNA reads TGTGCCAGTAGTGAGCCGGGAGGGTTAATCGGGGAGCTGTTTTTT.

V usage is TRBV15 and J usage is TRBJ2-3; 10 positions agree with TRBD2. The ends lost 7 bases at V and 2 bases at J; junction bases unmatched: 6. The V gene's germline CDR1 is LNHNV and CDR2 YYDKDF (reference sequence). This CDR3 comprises 15 residues. CDR3 in amino acids: CATTSGRAPTDTQYF. CDR3 sequence (DNA): TGTGCCACCACGAGCGGGAGGGCCCCCACAGATACGCAGTATTTT. The entire variable domain, with the rest obtained from reference TRBV15 and TRBJ2-3, is as follows: DAMVIQNPRYQVTQFGKPVTLSCSQTLNHNVMYWYQQKSSQAPKLLFHYYDKDFNNEADTPDNFQSRRPNTSFCFLDIRSPGLGDTAMYLCATTSGRAPTDTQYFGPGTRLTVL.

The chain carries TRBV27 and TRBJ1-6; no clear D gene. Germline V CDR1 and CDR2: MNHEY, SMNVEV (reference sequence). The CDR3 contains 13 residues. The ends were cut back, 6 bases at V and 10 bases at J, with 13 bases in the middle. This CDR3 is CASSPMWWSPLHF. Here the CDR3 DNA reads TGTGCCAGCAGCCCTATGTGGTGGTCACCCCTCCACTTT.

The rearrangement uses TRBV30 and TRBJ1-2, with unresolved D. Per germline, CDR1 GTSNPN and CDR2 SVGIG (reference sequence). CDR3 length equals 13 residues. V shed 2 bases and J shed 6 bases, with 13 bases lying between them. The CDR3 coding sequence is TGTGCCTGGAGTAGGACGGGAAGGGATGGCTACACCTTC. Protein sequence: CAWSRTGRDGYTF.